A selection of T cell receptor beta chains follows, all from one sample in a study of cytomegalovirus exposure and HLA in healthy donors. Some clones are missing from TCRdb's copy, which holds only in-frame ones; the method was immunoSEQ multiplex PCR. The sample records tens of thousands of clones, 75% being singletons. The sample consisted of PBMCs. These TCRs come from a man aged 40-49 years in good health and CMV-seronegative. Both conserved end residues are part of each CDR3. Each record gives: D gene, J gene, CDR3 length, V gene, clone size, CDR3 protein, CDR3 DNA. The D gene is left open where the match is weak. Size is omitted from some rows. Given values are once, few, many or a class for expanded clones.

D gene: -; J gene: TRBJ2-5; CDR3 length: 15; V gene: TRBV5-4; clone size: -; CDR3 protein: CASSRDITLSETQYF; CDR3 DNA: TGTGCCAGCAGCCGGGACATAACGCTGTCGGAGACCCAGTACTTC
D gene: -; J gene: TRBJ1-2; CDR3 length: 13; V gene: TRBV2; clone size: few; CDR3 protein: CASRDSSGYGYTF; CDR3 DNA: TGTGCCAGCAGGGACAGTTCAGGCTATGGCTACACCTTC
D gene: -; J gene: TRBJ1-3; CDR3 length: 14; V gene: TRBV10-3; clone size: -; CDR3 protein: CAIRGRESGNTIYF; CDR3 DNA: TGTGCCATCAGGGGAAGGGAGTCTGGAAACACCATATATTTT
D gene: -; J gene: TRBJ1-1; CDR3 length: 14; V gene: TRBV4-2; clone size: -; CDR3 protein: CASMKNQGHTEAFF; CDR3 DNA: TGTGCCAGCATGAAGAATCAGGGGCACACTGAAGCTTTCTTT
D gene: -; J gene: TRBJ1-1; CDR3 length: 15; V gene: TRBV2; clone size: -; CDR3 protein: CASTVILQGNTEAFF; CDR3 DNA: TGTGCCAGCACCGTAATTCTTCAGGGGAACACTGAAGCTTTCTTT
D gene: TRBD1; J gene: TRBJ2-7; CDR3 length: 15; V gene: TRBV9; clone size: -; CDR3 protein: CASSVGGQGAHEQYF; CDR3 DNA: TGTGCCAGCAGCGTAGGGGGACAGGGTGCCCACGAGCAGTACTTC
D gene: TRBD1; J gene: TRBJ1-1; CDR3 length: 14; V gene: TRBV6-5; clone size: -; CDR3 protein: CASSRDRRNTEAFF; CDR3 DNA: TGTGCCAGCAGTCGGGACAGGCGGAACACTGAAGCTTTCTTT
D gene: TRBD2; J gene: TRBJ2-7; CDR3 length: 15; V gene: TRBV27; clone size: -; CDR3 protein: CASSPTSGNSYEQYF; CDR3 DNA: TGTGCCAGCAGTCCCACTAGCGGAAACTCCTACGAGCAGTACTTC
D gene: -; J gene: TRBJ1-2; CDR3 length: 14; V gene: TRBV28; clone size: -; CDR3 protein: CASSQRQSIYGYTF; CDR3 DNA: TGTGCCAGCAGTCAGAGACAGTCTATCTATGGCTACACCTTC
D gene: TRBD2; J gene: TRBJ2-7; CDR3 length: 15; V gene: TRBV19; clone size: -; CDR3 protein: CASRELAGDFYEQYF; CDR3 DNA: TGTGCCAGTCGAGAACTAGCGGGGGACTTCTACGAGCAGTACTTC
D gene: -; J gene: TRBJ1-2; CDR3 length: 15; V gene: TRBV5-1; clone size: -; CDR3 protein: CASSPIVDSNYGYTF; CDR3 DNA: TGCGCCAGCAGCCCAATCGTCGACAGTAACTATGGCTACACCTTC
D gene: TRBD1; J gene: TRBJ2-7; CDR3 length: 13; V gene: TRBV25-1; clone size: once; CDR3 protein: CASRGQFSYEQYF; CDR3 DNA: TGTGCCAGCAGGGGACAGTTCTCCTACGAGCAGTACTTC
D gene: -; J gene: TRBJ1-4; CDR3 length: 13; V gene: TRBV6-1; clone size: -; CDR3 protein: CASLGGAAEKLFF; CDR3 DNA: TGTGCCAGTCTTGGGGGGGCAGCGGAAAAACTGTTTTTT
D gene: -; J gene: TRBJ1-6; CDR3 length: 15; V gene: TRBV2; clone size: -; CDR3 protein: CASSGEGPGQSPLHF; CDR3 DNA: TGTGCCAGCAGTGGGGAGGGGCCGGGTCAATCACCCCTCCACTTT
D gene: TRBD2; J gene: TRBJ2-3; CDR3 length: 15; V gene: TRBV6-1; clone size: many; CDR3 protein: CASSEKSGGADTQYF; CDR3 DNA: TGTGCCAGCAGTGAAAAAAGCGGGGGGGCAGATACGCAGTATTTT
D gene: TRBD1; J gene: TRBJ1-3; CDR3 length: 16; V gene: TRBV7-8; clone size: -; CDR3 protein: CASSLVITGDGNTIYF; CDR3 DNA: TGTGCCAGCAGCTTAGTTATAACAGGGGATGGAAACACCATATATTTT
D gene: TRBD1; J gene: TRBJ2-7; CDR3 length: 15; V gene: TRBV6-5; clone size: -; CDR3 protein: CATREGAGRSYEQYF; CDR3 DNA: TGTGCCACCCGCGAGGGGGCAGGGCGATCCTACGAGCAGTACTTC
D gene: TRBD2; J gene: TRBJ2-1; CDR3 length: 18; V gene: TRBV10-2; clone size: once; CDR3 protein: CASSDSQITSGAYNEQFF; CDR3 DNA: TGCGCCAGCAGTGATTCCCAGATTACTAGCGGGGCCTACAATGAGCAGTTCTTC
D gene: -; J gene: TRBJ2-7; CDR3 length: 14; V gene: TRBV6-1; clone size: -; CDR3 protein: CASSEVVRGYEQYF; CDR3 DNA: TGTGCCAGCAGTGAAGTGGTGCGGGGATACGAGCAGTACTTC
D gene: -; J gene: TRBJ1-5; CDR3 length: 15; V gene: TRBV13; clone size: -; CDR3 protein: CASSLARGVGQPQHF; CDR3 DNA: TGTGCCAGCAGCCTAGCCCGAGGAGTAGGTCAGCCCCAGCATTTT
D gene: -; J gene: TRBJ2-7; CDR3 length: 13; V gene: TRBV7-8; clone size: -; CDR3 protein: CASSLGRAYEQYF; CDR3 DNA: TGTGCCAGCAGCTTAGGGCGGGCCTACGAGCAGTACTTC
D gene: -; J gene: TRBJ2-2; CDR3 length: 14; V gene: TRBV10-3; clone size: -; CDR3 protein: CAIRFILDTGELFF; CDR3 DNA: TGTGCGATCAGGTTCATTTTAGACACCGGGGAGCTGTTTTTT
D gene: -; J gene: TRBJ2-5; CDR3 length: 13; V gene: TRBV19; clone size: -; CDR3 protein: CASSGWQEETQYF; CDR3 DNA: TGTGCCAGTAGTGGTTGGCAGGAAGAGACCCAGTACTTC
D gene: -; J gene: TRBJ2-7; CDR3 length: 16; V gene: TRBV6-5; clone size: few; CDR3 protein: CASSYSSVGGPPEQYF; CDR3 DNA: TGTGCCAGCAGTTACTCTTCTGTAGGAGGGCCCCCCGAGCAGTACTTC
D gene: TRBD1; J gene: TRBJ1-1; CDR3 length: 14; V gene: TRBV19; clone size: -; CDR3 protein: CASSSRQGASEAFF; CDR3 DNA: TGTGCCAGTAGCTCAAGACAGGGAGCGAGTGAAGCTTTCTTT
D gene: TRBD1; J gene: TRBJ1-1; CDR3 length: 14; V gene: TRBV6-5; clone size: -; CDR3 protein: CASSSWTGNTEAFF; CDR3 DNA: TGTGCCAGCAGTTCCTGGACAGGGAACACTGAAGCTTTCTTT
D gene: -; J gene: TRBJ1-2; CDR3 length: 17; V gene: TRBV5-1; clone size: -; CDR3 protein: CASKPTGPYEVDYGYTF; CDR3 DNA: TGCGCCAGCAAACCCACAGGGCCCTACGAAGTGGACTATGGCTACACCTTC
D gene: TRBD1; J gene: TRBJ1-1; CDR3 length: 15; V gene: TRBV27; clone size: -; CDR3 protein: CASSWDRGTNTEAFF; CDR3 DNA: TGTGCCAGCAGTTGGGACAGGGGTACGAACACTGAAGCTTTCTTT
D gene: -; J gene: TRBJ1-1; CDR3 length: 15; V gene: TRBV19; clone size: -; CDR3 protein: CASSLGGTRNTEAFF; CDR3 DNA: TGTGCCAGTAGTCTTGGGGGCACGAGGAACACTGAAGCTTTCTTT
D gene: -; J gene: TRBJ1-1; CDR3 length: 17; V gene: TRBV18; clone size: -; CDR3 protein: CASSPRQRGWSNTEAFF; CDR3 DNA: TGTGCCAGCTCACCGAGACAGAGGGGGTGGTCGAACACTGAAGCTTTCTTT
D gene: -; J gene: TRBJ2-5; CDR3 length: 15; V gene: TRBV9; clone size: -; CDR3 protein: CASSVANRVQETQYF; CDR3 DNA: TGTGCCAGCAGCGTAGCTAACAGGGTCCAGGAGACCCAGTACTTC
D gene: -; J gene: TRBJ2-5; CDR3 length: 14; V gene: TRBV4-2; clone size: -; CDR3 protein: CASSQDARAETQYF; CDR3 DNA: TGTGCCAGCAGCCAAGATGCGAGAGCCGAGACCCAGTACTTC
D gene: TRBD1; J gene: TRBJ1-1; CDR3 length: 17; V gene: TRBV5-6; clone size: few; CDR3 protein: CASSLQLAGTGNTEAFF; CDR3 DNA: TGTGCCAGCAGCTTGCAGCTGGCCGGGACAGGGAACACTGAAGCTTTCTTT
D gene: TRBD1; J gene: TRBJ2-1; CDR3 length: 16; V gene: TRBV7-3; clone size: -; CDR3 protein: CASSPHSQGAYNEQFF; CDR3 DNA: TGTGCCAGCAGCCCACACTCTCAGGGGGCCTACAATGAGCAGTTCTTC
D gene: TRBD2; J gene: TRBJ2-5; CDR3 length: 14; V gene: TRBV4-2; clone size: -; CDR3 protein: CASSPGEGGETQYF; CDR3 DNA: TGTGCCAGCAGCCCGGGGGAGGGAGGGGAGACCCAGTACTTC
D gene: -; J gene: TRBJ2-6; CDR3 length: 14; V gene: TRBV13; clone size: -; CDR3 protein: CASSLPSGANVLTF; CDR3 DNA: TGTGCCAGCAGCTTACCTTCTGGGGCCAACGTCCTGACTTTC
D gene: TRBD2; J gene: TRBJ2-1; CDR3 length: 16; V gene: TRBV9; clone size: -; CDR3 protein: CASSVAPTSGDNEQFF; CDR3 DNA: TGTGCCAGCAGCGTAGCCCCGACTAGCGGGGACAATGAGCAGTTCTTC
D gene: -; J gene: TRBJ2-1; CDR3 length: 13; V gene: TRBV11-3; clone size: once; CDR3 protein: CASHGGRHNEQFF; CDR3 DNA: TGTGCCAGCCACGGGGGTCGACACAATGAGCAGTTCTTC
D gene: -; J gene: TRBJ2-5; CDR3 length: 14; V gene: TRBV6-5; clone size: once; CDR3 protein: CASSYGAALETQYF; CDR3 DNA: TGTGCCAGCAGTTACGGGGCAGCTCTAGAGACCCAGTACTTC
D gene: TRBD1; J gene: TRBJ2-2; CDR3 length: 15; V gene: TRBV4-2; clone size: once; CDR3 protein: CASSPLTGGAGELFF; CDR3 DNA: TGTGCCAGCAGCCCTTTGACAGGGGGGGCCGGGGAGCTGTTTTTT
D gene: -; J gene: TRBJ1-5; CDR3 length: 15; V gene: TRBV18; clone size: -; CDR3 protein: CASSRGQNQDQPQHF; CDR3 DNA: TGTGCCAGCTCACGAGGACAGAACCAAGATCAGCCCCAGCATTTT
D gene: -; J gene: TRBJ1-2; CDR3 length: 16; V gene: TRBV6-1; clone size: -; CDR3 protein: CASSEDAGALNYGYTF; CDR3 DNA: TGTGCCAGCAGTGAAGATGCAGGGGCCCTTAACTATGGCTACACCTTC
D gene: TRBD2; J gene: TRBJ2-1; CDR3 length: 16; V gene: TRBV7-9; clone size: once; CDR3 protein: CASSPWGIAGGDEQFF; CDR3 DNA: TGTGCCAGCAGCCCTTGGGGGATAGCGGGAGGGGATGAGCAGTTCTTC
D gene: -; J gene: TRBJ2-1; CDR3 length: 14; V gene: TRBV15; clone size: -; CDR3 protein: CATSTLGNYNEQFF; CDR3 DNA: TGTGCCACCAGTACCCTAGGCAACTACAATGAGCAGTTCTTC
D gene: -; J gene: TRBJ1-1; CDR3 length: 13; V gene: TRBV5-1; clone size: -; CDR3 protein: CASSSGMNTEAFF; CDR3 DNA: TGCGCCAGCAGCTCGGGGATGAACACTGAAGCTTTCTTT
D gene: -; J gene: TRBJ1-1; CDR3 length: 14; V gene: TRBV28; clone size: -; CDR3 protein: CASTLGTWNTEAFF; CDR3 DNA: TGTGCCAGCACCCTAGGGACTTGGAACACTGAAGCTTTCTTT
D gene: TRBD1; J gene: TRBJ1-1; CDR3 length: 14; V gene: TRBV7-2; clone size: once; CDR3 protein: CASSRADRGTEAFF; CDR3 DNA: TGTGCCAGCAGCCGTGCTGACAGGGGAACTGAAGCTTTCTTT
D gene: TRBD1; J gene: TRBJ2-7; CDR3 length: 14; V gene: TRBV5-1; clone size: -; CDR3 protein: CASSLGTGVYEQYF; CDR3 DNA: TGCGCCAGCAGCCTCGGGACAGGGGTCTACGAGCAGTACTTC
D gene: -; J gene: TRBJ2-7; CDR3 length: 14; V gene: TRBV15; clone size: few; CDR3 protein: CATSRDYYAYEQYF; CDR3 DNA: TGTGCCACCAGCAGGGACTACTACGCCTACGAGCAGTACTTC
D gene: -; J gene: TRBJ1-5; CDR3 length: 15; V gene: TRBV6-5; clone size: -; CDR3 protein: CASSYSRQGNQPQHF; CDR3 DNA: TGTGCCAGCAGTTACTCGCGACAGGGCAATCAGCCCCAGCATTTT
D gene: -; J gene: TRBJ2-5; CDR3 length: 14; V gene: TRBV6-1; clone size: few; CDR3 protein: CASRPTRERETQYF; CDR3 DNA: TGTGCCAGCAGACCTACGAGGGAGAGGGAGACCCAGTACTTC
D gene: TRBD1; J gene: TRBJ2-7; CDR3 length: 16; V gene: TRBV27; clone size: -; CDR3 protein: CASSSGRDRVLFGQYF; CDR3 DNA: TGTGCCAGCAGTTCCGGTAGGGACAGGGTTTTATTTGGGCAGTACTTC
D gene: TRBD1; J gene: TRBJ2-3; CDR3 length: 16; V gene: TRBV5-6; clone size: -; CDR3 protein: CASSSGTVRRTDTQYF; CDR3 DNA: TGTGCCAGCAGCTCAGGGACAGTTCGCCGCACAGATACGCAGTATTTT
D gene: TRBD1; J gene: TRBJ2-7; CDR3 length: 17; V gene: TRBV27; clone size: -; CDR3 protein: CASSFSLETGHIYEQYF; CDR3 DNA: TGTGCCAGCAGTTTTTCCCTTGAGACAGGGCACATCTACGAGCAGTACTTC
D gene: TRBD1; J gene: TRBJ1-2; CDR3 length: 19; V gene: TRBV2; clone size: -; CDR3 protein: CASSESRDRDRPRKGGYTF; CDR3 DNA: TGTGCCAGCAGTGAATCACGGGACCGGGACAGGCCTCGAAAGGGTGGCTACACCTTC
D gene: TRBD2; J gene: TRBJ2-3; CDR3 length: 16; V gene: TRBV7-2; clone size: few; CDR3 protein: CASSRLAGGNTDTQYF; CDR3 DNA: TGTGCCAGCAGCCGGCTAGCGGGGGGAAACACAGATACGCAGTATTTT
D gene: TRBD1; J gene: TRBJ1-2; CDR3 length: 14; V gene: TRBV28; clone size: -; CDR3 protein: CASSPGTGREGYTF; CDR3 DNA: TGTGCCAGCAGCCCTGGGACAGGAAGAGAAGGCTACACCTTC
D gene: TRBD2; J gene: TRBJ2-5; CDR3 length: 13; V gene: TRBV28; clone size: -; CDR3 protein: CGAFSGRGETQYF; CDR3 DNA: TGTGGGGCCTTTAGCGGGAGGGGAGAGACCCAGTACTTC
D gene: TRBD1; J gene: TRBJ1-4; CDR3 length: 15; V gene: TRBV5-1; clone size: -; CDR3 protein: CASSLSGQGAFELFF; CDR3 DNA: TGCGCCAGCAGCCTCTCGGGACAGGGGGCGTTTGAACTGTTTTTT